This T cell receptor (beta chain) emerged from a study of T cell responses to AZD1222 COVID-19 vaccine (dated by TCRdb to the early 2020s). General notes on the study: AZD1222 recipients whose second dose came at about 4 weeks and those whose second dose came at about 12 weeks were combined into one group, since spike-specific TCR depth and breadth did not differ between the two schedules. TCR sequencing was performed for about 240 trial participants, of whom roughly 200 were given two doses of AZD1222 and around 25 were given two doses of MenACWY control vaccine. Enrollment into the trials was organized by age into subgroups of 18-55, 56-69 and 70-plus years, and those subgroups contained roughly 150, 30 and 60 TCR-sequenced participants, respectively. General conclusions and limits of the study: The 56-69-year group was small, and its depth increase did not reach significance, likely because of low power. The whole spike protein was spanned by vaccine-associated CD4 TCRs, and dominant responses were seen in regions 160-218 and 743-854. After two AZD1222 doses, both the breadth and the depth of spike-specific TCRs were significantly higher than at day 0 and than in MenACWY recipients. Conclusions about previously exposed vaccinees are limited, since just 6 or 7 AZD1222 recipients were seropositive for SARS-CoV-2 at baseline. Reportedly, close to half of the unique spike-specific TCRs recognized epitopes lying outside the regions that are mutated in the B.1.351 and B.1.1.7 variants. Because no day 14 peak-response samples were available, repertoires were characterized only after the peak T cell response. Participants were mostly white British and included more females than males, and it was suggested by the authors that clonal diversity may have been underestimated.

The CDR3 measures 14 amino acids from cysteine to phenylalanine. Kept here is only the CDR3 DNA, which spans 42 bases and is read in frame from base 1. Between the V and J ends, shortened by 5 bases and 4 bases respectively, the junction contains 11 bases. CDR1 is given as LNHDA and CDR2 as SQIVND, both from the germline V gene (reference sequence). The CDR3 regions of human TCRbeta chains were analyzed by immunosequencing. Regarding the original processing steps: Repertoire TCRs were checked for matches against a reference library of SARS-CoV-2-specific TCRs that had been generated using the MIRA antigen-specificity platform. Breadth was defined as the fraction of unique TCRs that were SARS-CoV-2-associated. Depth was defined as the fraction of total T cells that were SARS-CoV-2-associated. Using the MIRA data, every spike-specific TCR was mapped to the spike region that the TCR reacted to and assigned to either a CD4 or a CD8 class. Log10-transformed breadth and depth values were compared by one-way ANOVA with Sidak's multiple comparisons tests. What TCRdb holds here is the immuneACCESS table cut down to in-frame rearrangements. Part of the clones is not present; checked against another copy, under half of the missing clones reflect an unresolved V gene, and the others are unexplained. V, J and clone size derive from that table, while D and trimming were established from the DNA sequence. The sample data list roughly 120,000 clones, and approximately 85% of these were observed just once. Of the sample, roughly 9.1% falls within the top ten clones.

The meaning of the sample's time point label: baseline before first vaccination. Vaccinee samples came from UK trials COV001 and COV002, including a single-blind randomized controlled phase 2/3 trial of AZD1222 (ChAdOx1 nCoV-19) in healthy adults. For TCRbeta chain sequencing, PBMC samples from trial participants were taken at day 0 and at day 28 after the second dose. About this clone: It lacks a known antigen. No qualities accompany the bases; no much larger clone lies one base away.

The V and J genes are TRBV19 and TRBJ2-2; a confident D gene designation cannot be given. The sequences come from peripheral blood, collected on day 0 of AZD1222 vaccination. The receptor was isolated from an adult in good health. The DNA reads TGTGCCAGTAGTCTGGGGTTTCTCACCGGGGAGCTGTTTTTT. It translates as CASSLGFLTGELFF.